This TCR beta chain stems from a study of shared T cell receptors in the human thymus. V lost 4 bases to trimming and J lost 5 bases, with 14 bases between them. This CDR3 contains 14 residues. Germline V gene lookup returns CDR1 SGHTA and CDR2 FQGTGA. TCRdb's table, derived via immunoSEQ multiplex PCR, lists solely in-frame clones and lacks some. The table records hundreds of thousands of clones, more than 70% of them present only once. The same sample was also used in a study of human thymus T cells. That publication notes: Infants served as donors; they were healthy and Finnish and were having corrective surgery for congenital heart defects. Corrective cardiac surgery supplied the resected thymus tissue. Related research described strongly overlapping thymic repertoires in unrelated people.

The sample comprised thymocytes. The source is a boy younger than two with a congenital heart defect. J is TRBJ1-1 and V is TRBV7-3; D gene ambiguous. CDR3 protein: CASSSRNDGTEAFF. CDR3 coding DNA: TGTGCCAGCAGCTCGCGGAACGATGGGACTGAAGCTTTCTTT.